The rows below give T cell receptor beta chains drawn from one sample of a study of response to subunit inactivated influenza vaccine. Each CDR3 protein gets one entry after TCRdb re-called the RT-PCR reads with MiXCR. The sample contains about 160,000 distinct CDR3 sequences, about a tenth of which appear only once. The sample consisted of non-naive T cells sorted from PBMCs, taken 45 days after vaccination. These receptors all stem from a man aged 45-60 years who received an inactivated influenza vaccine. Each CDR3 is given without its conserved first and last residue.

J gene: TRBJ2-1; V gene: TRBV11-2; CDR3 protein: ASSLGLNNEQF
J gene: TRBJ1-1; V gene: TRBV18; CDR3 protein: ASSPYPRHSAEAF
J gene: TRBJ2-3; V gene: TRBV29-1; CDR3 protein: SVDIGRTDTQY
J gene: TRBJ2-1; V gene: TRBV5-5; CDR3 protein: ASSWASGGTDQF
J gene: TRBJ1-4; V gene: TRBV4-3; CDR3 protein: ASSQVWDRGSSRVEKLF
J gene: TRBJ2-5; V gene: TRBV5-1; CDR3 protein: ASSLNLQETQY
J gene: TRBJ2-2; V gene: TRBV20-1; CDR3 protein: SARGRNGELF
J gene: TRBJ2-3; V gene: TRBV5-8; CDR3 protein: ASSPLFKRGGTDTQY
J gene: TRBJ2-2; V gene: TRBV5-6; CDR3 protein: ASSPNGRYWQLNTGELF
J gene: TRBJ2-5; V gene: TRBV18; CDR3 protein: ASSLDRAWQETQY
J gene: TRBJ2-7; V gene: TRBV4-1; CDR3 protein: ASSQEGQTSRGEQY
J gene: TRBJ1-2; V gene: TRBV7-3; CDR3 protein: ASRPHGTGVLANYGYT
J gene: TRBJ2-7; V gene: TRBV11-2; CDR3 protein: ASSLHGRGHHSNSYEQY
J gene: TRBJ2-6; V gene: TRBV6-1; CDR3 protein: ASSVLSGANVLT
J gene: TRBJ2-1; V gene: TRBV6-5; CDR3 protein: ASSSSRGASGSYNEQF
J gene: TRBJ1-6; V gene: TRBV6-5; CDR3 protein: ASSWGQGTYNSPLH
J gene: TRBJ2-2; V gene: TRBV7-7; CDR3 protein: ASSRTASLDTGELF
J gene: TRBJ2-2; V gene: TRBV24-1; CDR3 protein: ATSDLGGAWSGELF
J gene: TRBJ2-2; V gene: TRBV7-2; CDR3 protein: ASSPGLGIVGELF
J gene: TRBJ1-2; V gene: TRBV6-1; CDR3 protein: ASSTAFSNYGYT
J gene: TRBJ1-5; V gene: TRBV12-3/TRBV12-4; CDR3 protein: ASSPAPGQPQH
J gene: TRBJ2-1; V gene: TRBV27; CDR3 protein: ASSSSTSSYNEQF
J gene: TRBJ2-3; V gene: TRBV5-2; CDR3 protein: ASNTPGGEHSPTSARASTDTQY
J gene: TRBJ1-6; V gene: TRBV20-1; CDR3 protein: SARSGNDNSPLH
J gene: TRBJ1-6; V gene: TRBV6-2/TRBV6-3; CDR3 protein: ASSWAGQENSPLH
J gene: TRBJ2-3; V gene: TRBV5-1; CDR3 protein: ASSLGSPKDTQY
J gene: TRBJ2-4; V gene: TRBV7-9; CDR3 protein: ASSRISDPLAKNIQY
J gene: TRBJ1-5; V gene: TRBV4-2; CDR3 protein: ASSQDIQQPQH
J gene: TRBJ1-6; V gene: TRBV19; CDR3 protein: ASSILRDSYNSPLH
J gene: TRBJ2-1; V gene: TRBV7-8; CDR3 protein: ASSYGGGGYYNEQF
J gene: TRBJ2-5; V gene: TRBV5-6; CDR3 protein: ASSLGVSQETQY
J gene: TRBJ2-2; V gene: TRBV3-1; CDR3 protein: ASSQDGTGRELF
J gene: TRBJ2-3; V gene: TRBV3-1; CDR3 protein: ASSLQARTQY
J gene: TRBJ2-3; V gene: TRBV7-2; CDR3 protein: ASSPPGTGRTDTQY
J gene: TRBJ2-6; V gene: TRBV12-3/TRBV12-4; CDR3 protein: ASHLGRAASGANVLT
J gene: TRBJ2-1; V gene: TRBV20-1; CDR3 protein: SARDPSLGMQF
J gene: TRBJ2-6; V gene: TRBV5-1; CDR3 protein: ASSPLAGAGANVLT
J gene: TRBJ2-5; V gene: TRBV9; CDR3 protein: ASSVRALGTQETQY
J gene: TRBJ2-5; V gene: TRBV7-7; CDR3 protein: AGGELSETQY
J gene: TRBJ2-1; V gene: TRBV7-2; CDR3 protein: ASTGDVSYNEQF
J gene: TRBJ2-5; V gene: TRBV28; CDR3 protein: ASSSYVETQY
J gene: TRBJ2-7; V gene: TRBV28; CDR3 protein: ATSGSSGSYEQY
J gene: TRBJ1-1; V gene: TRBV4-3; CDR3 protein: ASSQEGGLGTEAF
J gene: TRBJ2-3; V gene: TRBV10-3; CDR3 protein: ASWTSGSTDTQY